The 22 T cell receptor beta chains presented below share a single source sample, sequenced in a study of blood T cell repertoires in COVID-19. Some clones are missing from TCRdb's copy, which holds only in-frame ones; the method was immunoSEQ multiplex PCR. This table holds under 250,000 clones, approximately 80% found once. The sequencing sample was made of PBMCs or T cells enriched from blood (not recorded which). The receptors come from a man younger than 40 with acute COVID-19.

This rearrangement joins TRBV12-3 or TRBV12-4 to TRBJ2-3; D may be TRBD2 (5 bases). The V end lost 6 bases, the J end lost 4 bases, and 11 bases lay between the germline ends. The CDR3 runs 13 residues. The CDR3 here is CASRTSGADTQYF. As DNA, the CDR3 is TGTGCCAGCAGGACCAGCGGCGCAGATACGCAGTATTTT.

The CDR3 protein is CASGSFNTQYF. The CDR3 region has the DNA TGTGCTAGTGGTTCCTTTAATACGCAGTATTTT. V gene TRBV12-5 combines with J gene TRBJ2-3; D unclear. The length of the CDR3 is 11 residues. CDR1 and CDR2 from the germline V gene are LGHNT and FRNRAP. Trimming took 4 bases from V and 7 from J, leaving 6 bases between them.

DNA for the CDR3: TGTGCCATCAGCCCAGGGGCGGCGACGTCCAGAAACACTGAAGCTTTCTTT. Translated, it gives CAISPGAATSRNTEAFF. The rearrangement links TRBV10-3 to TRBJ1-1; the D gene is possibly TRBD1 (6 bases). The CDR3 is made up of 17 amino acids. Trimming stripped 6 bases from V and 2 bases from J, with 22 bases between. In germline, CDR1 is ENHRY, CDR2 SYGVKD.

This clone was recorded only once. In nucleotides, the CDR3 is TGTGCCAGTAGTTCACAGGTGATGAACACTGAAGCTTTCTTT. It is translated as CASSSQVMNTEAFF. The chain links TRBV19 to TRBJ1-1; D might be TRBD1 (5 bases). Germline values: CDR1 LNHDA, CDR2 SQIVND (reference sequence). Trimming shortened V by 5 bases and J by 0 bases, and 10 bases separated the two germline ends. This CDR3 has 14 amino acids.

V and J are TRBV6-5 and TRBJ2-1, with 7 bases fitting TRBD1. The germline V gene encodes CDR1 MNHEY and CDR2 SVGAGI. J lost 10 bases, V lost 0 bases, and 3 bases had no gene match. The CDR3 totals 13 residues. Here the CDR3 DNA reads TGTGCCAGCAGTTACTCGACAGGGTTCGAGCAGTTCTTC. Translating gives CASSYSTGFEQFF.

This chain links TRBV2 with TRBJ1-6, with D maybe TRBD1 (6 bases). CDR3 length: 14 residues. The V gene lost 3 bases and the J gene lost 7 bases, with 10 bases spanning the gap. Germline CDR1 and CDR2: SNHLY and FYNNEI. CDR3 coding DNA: TGTGCCAGCAGTGAGCTTACAGGGAATTCACCCCTCCACTTT. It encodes CASSELTGNSPLHF.

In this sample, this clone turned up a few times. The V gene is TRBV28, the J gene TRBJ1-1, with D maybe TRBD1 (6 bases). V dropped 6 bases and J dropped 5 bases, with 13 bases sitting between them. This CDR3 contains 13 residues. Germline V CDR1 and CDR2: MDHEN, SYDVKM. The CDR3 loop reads CASRKGGTTEAFF. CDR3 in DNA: TGTGCCAGCAGGAAAGGGGGTACGACTGAAGCTTTCTTT.

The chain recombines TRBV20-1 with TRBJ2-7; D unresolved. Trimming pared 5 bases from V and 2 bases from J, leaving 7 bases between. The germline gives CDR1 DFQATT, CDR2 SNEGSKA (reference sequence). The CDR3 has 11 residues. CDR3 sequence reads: CSARHTYEQYF. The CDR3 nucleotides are TGCAGTGCTCGACACACCTACGAGCAGTACTTC.

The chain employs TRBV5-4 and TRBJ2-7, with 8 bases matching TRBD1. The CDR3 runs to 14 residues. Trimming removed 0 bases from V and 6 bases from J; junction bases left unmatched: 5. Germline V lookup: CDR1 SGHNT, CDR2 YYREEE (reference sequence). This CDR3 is CASSLASGGAEQYF. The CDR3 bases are TGTGCCAGCAGCTTGGCCTCAGGGGGCGCCGAGCAGTACTTC.

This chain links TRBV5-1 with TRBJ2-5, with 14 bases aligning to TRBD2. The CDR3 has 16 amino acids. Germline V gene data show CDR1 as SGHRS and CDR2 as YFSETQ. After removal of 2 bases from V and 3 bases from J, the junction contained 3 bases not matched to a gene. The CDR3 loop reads CASSFGTSGGEETQYF. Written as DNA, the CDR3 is TGCGCCAGCAGCTTCGGGACTAGCGGGGGAGAAGAGACCCAGTACTTC.

The CDR3 DNA follows: TGTGCCAGCAGCGACTATATGGGGGGGGAGACCCAGTACTTC. Its translation is CASSDYMGGETQYF. V and J are TRBV5-6 and TRBJ2-5; TRBD2 matches 7 bases. Germline lookup yields CDR1 SGHDT and CDR2 YYEEEE. The junction had 8 bases not matched to a gene; V was cut back by 4 bases and J by 5 bases. The CDR3 consists of 14 residues. Looking up the rest from reference TRBV5-6 and TRBJ2-5 gives the full variable domain: DAGVTQSPTHLIKTRGQQVTLRCSPKSGHDTVSWYQQALGQGPQFIFQYYEEEERQRGNFPDRFSGHQFPNYSSELNVNALLLGDSALYLCASSDYMGGETQYFGPGTRLLVL.

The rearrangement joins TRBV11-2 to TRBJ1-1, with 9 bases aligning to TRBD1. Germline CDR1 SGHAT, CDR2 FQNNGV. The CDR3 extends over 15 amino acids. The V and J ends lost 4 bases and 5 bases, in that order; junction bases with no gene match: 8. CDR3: CASSSRTGAFTEAFF. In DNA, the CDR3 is TGTGCCAGCAGCTCAAGGACAGGGGCGTTTACTGAAGCTTTCTTT.

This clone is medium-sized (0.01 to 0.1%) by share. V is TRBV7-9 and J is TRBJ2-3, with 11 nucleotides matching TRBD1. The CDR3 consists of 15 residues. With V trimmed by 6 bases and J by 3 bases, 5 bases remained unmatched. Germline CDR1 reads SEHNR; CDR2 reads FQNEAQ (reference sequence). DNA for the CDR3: TGTGCCAGCAGAGATGGACAGGGGGCGACAGATACGCAGTATTTT. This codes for CASRDGQGATDTQYF.

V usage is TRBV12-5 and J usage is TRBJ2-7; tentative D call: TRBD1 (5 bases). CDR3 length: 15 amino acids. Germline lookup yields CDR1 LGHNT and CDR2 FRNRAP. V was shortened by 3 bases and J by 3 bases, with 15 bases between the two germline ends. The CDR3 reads CASGFGSGQGYEQYF. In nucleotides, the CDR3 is TGTGCTAGTGGTTTTGGGTCCGGGCAGGGCTACGAGCAGTACTTC. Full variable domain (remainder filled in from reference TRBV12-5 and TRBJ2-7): DARVTQTPRHKVTEMGQEVTMRCQPILGHNTVFWYRQTMMQGLELLAYFRNRAPLDDSGMPKDRFSAEMPDATLATLKIQPSEPRDSAVYFCASGFGSGQGYEQYFGPGTRLTVT.

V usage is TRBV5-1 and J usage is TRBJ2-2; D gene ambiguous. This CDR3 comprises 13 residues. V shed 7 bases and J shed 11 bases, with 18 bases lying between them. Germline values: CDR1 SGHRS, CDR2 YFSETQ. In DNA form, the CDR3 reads TGCGCCAGCCGCCTGCCAACCAGTAACGAGCTGTTTTTT. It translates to CASRLPTSNELFF.

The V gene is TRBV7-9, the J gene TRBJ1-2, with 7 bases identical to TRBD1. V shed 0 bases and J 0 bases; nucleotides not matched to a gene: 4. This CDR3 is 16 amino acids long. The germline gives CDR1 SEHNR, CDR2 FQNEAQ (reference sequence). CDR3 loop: CASSLAGQRSNYGYTF. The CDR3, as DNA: TGTGCCAGCAGCTTAGCGGGACAGCGTTCTAACTATGGCTACACCTTC.

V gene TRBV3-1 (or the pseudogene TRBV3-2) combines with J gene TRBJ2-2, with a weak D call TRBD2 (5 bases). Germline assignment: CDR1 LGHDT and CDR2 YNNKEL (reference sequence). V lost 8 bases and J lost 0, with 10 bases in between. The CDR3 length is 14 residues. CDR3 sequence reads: CASGSLANTGELFF. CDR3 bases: TGTGCCAGCGGTTCACTAGCGAACACCGGGGAGCTGTTTTTT.

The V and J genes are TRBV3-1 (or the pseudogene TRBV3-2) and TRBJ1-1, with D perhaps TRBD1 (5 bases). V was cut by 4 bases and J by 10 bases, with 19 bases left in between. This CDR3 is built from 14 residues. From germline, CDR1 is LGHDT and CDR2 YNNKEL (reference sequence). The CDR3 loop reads CASSLGGRAFGAFF. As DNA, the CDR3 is TGTGCCAGCAGCCTGGGCGGCAGGGCTTTTGGAGCTTTCTTT.

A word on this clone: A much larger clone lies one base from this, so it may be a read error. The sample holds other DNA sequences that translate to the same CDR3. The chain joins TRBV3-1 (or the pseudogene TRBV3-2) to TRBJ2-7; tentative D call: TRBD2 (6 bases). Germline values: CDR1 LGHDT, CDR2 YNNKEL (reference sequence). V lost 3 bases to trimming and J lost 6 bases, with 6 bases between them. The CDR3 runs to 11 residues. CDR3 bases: TGTGCCAGCAGCCAGGGAGGCGAGCAGTACTTC. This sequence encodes CASSQGGEQYF.

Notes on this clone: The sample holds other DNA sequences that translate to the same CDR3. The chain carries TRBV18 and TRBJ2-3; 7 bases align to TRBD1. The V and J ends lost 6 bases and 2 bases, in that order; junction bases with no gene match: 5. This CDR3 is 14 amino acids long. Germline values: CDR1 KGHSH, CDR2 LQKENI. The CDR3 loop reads CASSPGQDTDTQYF. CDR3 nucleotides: TGTGCCAGCTCCCCAGGACAGGACACAGATACGCAGTATTTT.

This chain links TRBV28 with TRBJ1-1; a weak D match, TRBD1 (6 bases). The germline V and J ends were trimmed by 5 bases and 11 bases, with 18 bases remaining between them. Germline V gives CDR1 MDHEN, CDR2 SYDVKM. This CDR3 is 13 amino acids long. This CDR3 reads CASSTSYRVDAFF. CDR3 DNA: TGTGCCAGCAGTACCTCCTACAGGGTAGACGCTTTCTTT.

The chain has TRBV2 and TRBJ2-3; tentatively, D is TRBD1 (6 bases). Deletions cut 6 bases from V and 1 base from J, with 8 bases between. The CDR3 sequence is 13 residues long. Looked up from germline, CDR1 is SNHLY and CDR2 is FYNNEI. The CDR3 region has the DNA TGTGCCAGCAGGAAGGGGGGCACAGATACGCAGTATTTT. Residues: CASRKGGTDTQYF.